The source of this T cell receptor beta chain is a study of cytomegalovirus exposure and HLA in healthy donors. Study-wide findings and caveats: TCR beta V- and J-gene trimming, according to a later analysis, was linked to a missense DCLRE1C variant.

Trimming took 2 bases from V and 4 from J; bases not matched to a gene: 8. CDR1 is LNHDA, CDR2 SQIVND, per germline (reference sequence). This CDR3 comprises 16 residues. With respect to this clone: No antigen is known for it.

With 60 Vbeta and 13 Jbeta primers, the PCR was carried out. This table comes from immunoSEQ multiplex PCR, and its TCRdb copy is limited to in-frame clones, with some not included. Of about 31,000 clones in the sample, around nine tenths were seen once. The rearrangement joins TRBV19 to TRBJ2-1, with 7 bases aligning to TRBD1. The source is a boy younger than 18 in good health and CMV-seronegative. The specimen sequenced was PBMCs. CDR3 bases: TGTGCCAGTAGTATAAGACAGGGTGGTAGTTACAATGAGCAGTTCTTC. Translation: CASSIRQGGSYNEQFF. The full variable domain, completed using reference TRBV19 and TRBJ2-1, is DGGITQSPKYLFRKEGQNVTLSCEQNLNHDAMYWYRQDPGQGLRLIYYSQIVNDFQKGDIAEGYSVSREKKESFPLTVTSAQKNPTAFYLCASSIRQGGSYNEQFFGPGTRLTVL.